Listed here are 15 T cell receptor beta chains from one sample, sequenced in a study of shared clonotypes between healthy human individuals (dated by TCRdb to the early 2020s). CD8 naive samples were obtained by positive selection for CCR7 among CD45RO-negative cells, yielding a CD45RA+CCR7+ population from which TemRA cells were excluded. The library was obtained by the immunoSEQ multiplex PCR assay. TCRdb mirrors the immuneACCESS table, restricted to in-frame sequences. Some clones are absent from its copies; in checked studies, under half trace to an unresolved V gene, and the reason for the others is unknown. Within this sample are some 2.1 million clones, with roughly 94% of them counted one time only. 1% to 1.3% of the sample rests with the top ten. The sequenced material came from naive CD8+ T cells sorted from blood. Taken with the paper, the label for cell subset or site translates to: CD45RA+CCR7+. These receptors all stem from a man younger than 30 in good health.

This clone occurred once. The genes are TRBV4-3 and TRBJ1-5; possibly TRBD1 for D (5 bases). V was trimmed by 1 base and J by 2 bases, leaving 9 bases between them. The CDR3 consists of 15 residues. The germline V gene has CDR1 LGHNA and CDR2 YSLEER. The CDR3 sequence is CASSQVLGGNQPQHF. Written as DNA, the CDR3 is TGCGCCAGCAGCCAAGTTTTGGGGGGCAATCAGCCCCAGCATTTT.

Points on this clone: This CDR3 is also generated by other DNA sequences in the sample. This sequence joins TRBV7-6 and TRBJ2-7, with a possible D match to TRBD1 (5 bases). The CDR3 is made up of 15 amino acids. The germline gives CDR1 SGHVS, CDR2 FNYEAQ. Trimming took 1 base from V and 4 from J, leaving 14 bases between them. CDR3 sequence reads: CASSLGGQGSYEQYF. The CDR3 DNA reads as TGTGCCAGCAGCTTAGGAGGTCAGGGCTCATACGAGCAGTACTTC.

Note on this clone: Additional DNA sequences in this sample encode the identical CDR3. The chain recombines TRBV10-2 with TRBJ2-7; possibly TRBD1 for D (6 bases). This CDR3 contains 13 residues. The V gene lost 2 bases and the J gene lost 1 base, with 6 bases spanning the gap. The germline V gene has CDR1 WSHSY and CDR2 SAAADI. The CDR3: CASSEGQSYEQYF. CDR3 sequence (DNA): TGCGCCAGCAGTGAGGGACAGTCCTACGAGCAGTACTTC.

V usage is TRBV5-4 and J usage is TRBJ1-1; possible D gene TRBD1, 5 bases. Trimming took 4 bases from V and 6 from J, leaving 13 bases between them. This CDR3 spans 13 amino acids. From germline, CDR1 is SGHNT and CDR2 YYREEE (reference sequence). This chain's CDR3 is CASSPEGSPEAFF. For the CDR3, the DNA is TGTGCCAGCAGCCCCGAGGGGTCCCCTGAAGCTTTCTTT.

This rearrangement joins TRBV30 to TRBJ1-5, with D possibly matching TRBD1 (5 bases). CDR3 length: 15 amino acids. Germline assignment: CDR1 GTSNPN and CDR2 SVGIG (reference sequence). Trimming left V 2 bases short and J 0 bases short, with 11 bases between. The CDR3 protein is CAWSLGTVSNQPQHF. CDR3 nucleotide sequence: TGTGCCTGGAGTCTAGGGACGGTTAGCAATCAGCCCCAGCATTTT.

V and J are TRBV7-6 and TRBJ2-3; 13 bases are shared with TRBD2. Germline-derived CDR1 and CDR2 are SGHVS and FNYEAQ. The V segment lost 5 bases and the J segment 4 bases; nucleotides outside the gene matches: 15. The CDR3 consists of 19 residues. CDR3 amino acids: CASSIGLAGVISLPDTQYF. The DNA of the CDR3 is TGTGCCAGCAGCATCGGACTAGCGGGGGTAATATCCCTCCCAGATACGCAGTATTTT.

The chain has TRBV9 and TRBJ2-1, with D perhaps TRBD1 or TRBD2 (5 bases each). The germline V gene encodes CDR1 SGDLS and CDR2 YYNGEE. This CDR3 has 14 residues. Trimming shortened V by 3 bases and J by 5 bases, and 12 bases separated the two germline ends. The CDR3 region has the DNA TGTGCCAGCAGCGCCGGGACGGTTAACAATGAGCAGTTCTTC. Translation: CASSAGTVNNEQFF. Drawing the rest from reference TRBV9 and TRBJ2-1, the complete variable domain is DSGVTQTPKHLITATGQRVTLRCSPRSGDLSVYWYQQSLDQGLQFLIQYYNGEERAKGNILERFSAQQFPDLHSELNLSSLELGDSALYFCASSAGTVNNEQFFGPGTRLTVL.

This rearrangement joins TRBV7-9 to TRBJ1-3; TRBD1 agrees at 7 bases. Losses at the gene ends were 3 bases for V and 4 bases for J; bases not matched to a gene: 3. Per the germline V gene, CDR1 is SEHNR and CDR2 is FQNEAQ (reference sequence). This CDR3 is built from 14 residues. This CDR3 is CASSFTGAGNTIYF. The CDR3 DNA reads TGTGCCAGCAGCTTCACAGGGGCCGGAAACACCATATATTTT.

CDR3 sequence reads: CASSSGGRYEQYF. CDR3 coding DNA: TGTGCCAGCTCCAGCGGGGGGCGGTACGAGCAGTACTTC. The chain carries TRBV27 and TRBJ2-7, with TRBD2 matching 9 bases. Germline V gene lookup returns CDR1 MNHEY and CDR2 SMNVEV (reference sequence). The CDR3 is 13 amino acids. Trimming removed 8 bases from V and 4 bases from J; junction bases left unmatched: 6.

The chain uses TRBV4-2 and TRBJ2-2; D is possibly TRBD1 (5 bases). Germline CDR1 is LGHNA and CDR2 is YNFKEQ. V lost 10 bases, J lost 0 bases, and 12 bases lay in between. This CDR3 contains 14 residues. CDR3 residues: CAISDTSNTGELFF. The CDR3 nucleotides read TGTGCCATCTCGGACACATCGAACACCGGGGAGCTGTTTTTT.

This chain uses TRBV7-3 with TRBJ1-5; TRBD1 matches 9 bases. Germline trimming cut 11 bases from V and 2 bases from J; bases unmatched to any gene: 7. This CDR3 spans 14 amino acids. The V gene's germline CDR1 is SGHTA and CDR2 FQGTGA. The CDR3: CAFPRDRGNQPQHF. In DNA form, the CDR3 reads TGTGCCTTCCCCCGGGACAGGGGCAATCAGCCCCAGCATTTT. Full variable domain (outside the CDR3, taken from reference TRBV7-3 and TRBJ1-5): GAGVSQTPSNKVTEKGKYVELRCDPISGHTALYWYRQSLGQGPEFLIYFQGTGAADDSGLPNDRFFAVRPEGSVSTLKIQRTERGDSAVYLCAFPRDRGNQPQHFGDGTRLSIL.

The chain has TRBV27 and TRBJ2-7; 11 bases line up with TRBD2. J lost 3 bases, V lost 1 base, and 11 bases had no gene match. This CDR3 contains 18 residues. Germline loops: CDR1 MNHEY, CDR2 SMNVEV (reference sequence). This CDR3 is CASSLLGTETSGNYEQYF. The CDR3 nucleotides are TGTGCCAGCAGTTTATTAGGAACCGAGACTAGCGGGAACTACGAGCAGTACTTC.

This chain uses TRBV27 with TRBJ1-2; 7 bases line up with TRBD1. V lost 3 bases to trimming and J lost 7 bases; unmatched junction nucleotides: 2. The CDR3 sequence is 12 residues long. CDR1 MNHEY and CDR2 SMNVEV come from the germline V gene (reference sequence). CDR3 sequence: CASSLRGLGYTF. CDR3 coding DNA: TGTGCCAGCAGTTTGAGGGGGCTTGGCTACACCTTC.

V gene TRBV7-3 combines with J gene TRBJ2-5; D is possibly TRBD2 (7 bases). The germline gives CDR1 SGHTA, CDR2 FQGTGA. Trimming took off 0 bases at V and 4 bases at J, with 12 bases between the two ends. This CDR3 has 15 residues. The CDR3: CASSLTGGPTETQYF. The CDR3 DNA is TGTGCCAGCAGCTTAACGGGGGGGCCGACAGAGACCCAGTACTTC. Filled out from reference TRBV7-3 and TRBJ2-5, the complete variable domain reads GAGVSQTPSNKVTEKGKYVELRCDPISGHTALYWYRQSLGQGPEFLIYFQGTGAADDSGLPNDRFFAVRPEGSVSTLKIQRTERGDSAVYLCASSLTGGPTETQYFGPGTRLLVL.

This chain joins TRBV9 and TRBJ1-6; TRBD1 matches at 7 bases. Unmatched junction bases numbered 5, after V lost 3 bases and J lost 2 bases. The CDR3 totals 16 residues. Germline-derived CDR1 and CDR2 are SGDLS and YYNGEE. Written as DNA, the CDR3 is TGTGCCAGCAGCGGACAGGGTGAGCCCTATAATTCACCCCTCCACTTT. Residues: CASSGQGEPYNSPLHF.